This T cell receptor beta chain appears in the sequencing data of a study of CD8 T cells in ankylosing spondylitis. V was pared by 9 bases and J by 3 bases, with 7 bases of the junction left unmatched. Germline V gene data show CDR1 as SGHRS and CDR2 as YFSETQ. The CDR3 is made up of 14 amino acids. TCRdb reanalysed the 5' RACE reads using MiXCR and keeps one entry per CDR3 protein. The top ten clones hold approximately 15% of a sample with about 220,000 distinct CDR3 sequences, roughly 6.6% of them seen once. Points from the study as a whole: It was reported that disease-linked clones were significantly enriched in matched ankylosing spondylitis synovial fluid. A TCR beta motif of about 8 highly homologous variants appeared characteristic of ankylosing spondylitis blood.

This clonotype appeared a few times. What it recognizes is unknown. The chain links TRBV5-1 to TRBJ2-1, with TRBD2 matching over 9 bases. Sequencing used blood, either unsorted or a sorted T cell fraction (not recorded which). This clonotype was sampled from a male donor with ankylosing spondylitis. The CDR3 DNA follows: TGCGCCACCAAGACTAGCGGTGACTACAATGAGCAGTTCTTC. It yields the protein CATKTSGDYNEQFF.